One and the same sample provided the 17 T cell receptor beta chains below, sequenced in a study of shared clonotypes between healthy human individuals. Measured with immunoSEQ multiplex PCR; TCRdb has only the in-frame clones, and not every one. The table has some 2 million clones, about 95% seen once. Naive CD8 populations comprised CD45RO-negative cells positively selected for CCR7, excluding terminally differentiated effector memory CD45RA+ cells. The sample was naive CD8+ T cells sorted from blood. The receptors here all came from a man aged 18 to 29 in good health.

This clone occurred once. This chain uses TRBV5-4 with TRBJ2-7; 7 bases map to TRBD1. The trim removed 0 bases at V and 2 bases at J, leaving 14 bases unmatched. The CDR3 runs to 18 residues. Germline CDR1 is SGHNT and CDR2 is YYREEE (reference sequence). CDR3 bases: TGTGCCAGCAGCTTGGAAGGGGTCGGGACAGTCGGCGCCTACGAGCAGTACTTC. As protein: CASSLEGVGTVGAYEQYF.

This chain connects TRBV6-5 to TRBJ2-1, with 11 bases aligning to TRBD2. The CDR3 is 14 residues long. Germline CDR1 MNHEY, CDR2 SVGAGI. The junction had 5 bases not matched to a gene; V was cut back by 8 bases and J by 5 bases. In DNA form, the CDR3 reads TGTGCCAGCGGGACTAGCGGAGAGCACAATGAGCAGTTCTTC. Amino acid sequence: CASGTSGEHNEQFF.

The rearrangement uses TRBV19 and TRBJ2-7; D is unclear. CDR3 size: 13 residues. Germline-derived CDR1 and CDR2 are LNHDA and SQIVND (reference sequence). The V end was cut by 5 bases, the J end by 3 bases, with 11 bases between. The CDR3 is CASSSQQSYEQYF. Here the CDR3 DNA reads TGTGCCAGTAGTTCCCAACAAAGCTACGAGCAGTACTTC.

The chain combines TRBV7-9 with TRBJ2-3; 13 bases are a match to TRBD2. The germline CDR1 and CDR2 sequences are SEHNR and FQNEAQ (reference sequence). Trimming removed 5 bases from V and 2 bases from J; junction bases left unmatched: 10. The CDR3 is 18 residues long. In DNA, the CDR3 is TGTGCCAGCAGCCCTATTCCACTAGCGGGAGGGTTCACAGATACGCAGTATTTT. Protein: CASSPIPLAGGFTDTQYF.

The CDR3 reads CASSSGQGPSQPQHF. The CDR3 DNA is TGTGCCAGCAGTTCCGGACAGGGGCCCAGTCAGCCCCAGCATTTT. The gene calls are TRBV6-6 and TRBJ1-5; 9 bases align to TRBD1. This CDR3 comprises 15 residues. The germline V gene encodes CDR1 MNHNY and CDR2 SVGAGI (reference sequence). Germline trimming cut 4 bases from V and 6 bases from J; bases unmatched to any gene: 7.

On this clone: This sample also contains other DNA sequences that code for the same CDR3. The CDR3 nucleotides are TGTGCCAGCAGCCAAGTTTTAGGGACAGATACGCAGTATTTT. Translation gives CASSQVLGTDTQYF. V and J are TRBV4-2 and TRBJ2-3; D remains ambiguous. V was pared by 1 base and J by 3 bases, with 8 bases between. The CDR3 runs 14 residues. Per germline, CDR1 LGHNA and CDR2 YNFKEQ.

The V gene is TRBV19, the J gene TRBJ1-1, with D perhaps matching TRBD1 (5 bases). CDR3 length: 13 amino acids. CDR1 is LNHDA, CDR2 SQIVND, per germline (reference sequence). The germline V and J ends were trimmed by 1 base and 11 bases, with 14 bases remaining between them. The CDR3 loop is CASSIGDHTAAFF. DNA for the CDR3: TGTGCCAGTAGTATAGGGGACCACACCGCCGCTTTCTTT.

The gene calls are TRBV19 and TRBJ2-5, with D possibly matching TRBD1 (6 bases). The V gene lost 6 bases and the J gene lost 5 bases, with 13 bases spanning the gap. CDR3 length: 13 residues. Germline V gene sequence: CDR1 LNHDA, CDR2 SQIVND (reference sequence). This CDR3 is CASRERGYETQYF. The CDR3 DNA is TGTGCCAGTAGGGAAAGGGGGTACGAGACCCAGTACTTC.

The chain combines TRBV5-6 with TRBJ1-2; tentative D call: TRBD1 (5 bases). Trimming removed 3 bases at V and 8 bases at J, with 14 bases between. The CDR3 covers 13 residues. Germline CDR1 reads SGHDT; CDR2 reads YYEEEE. CDR3 coding DNA: TGTGCCAGCAGCTGGGACCGAGTCTTAGGCTACACCTTC. This encodes CASSWDRVLGYTF. The entire variable domain, with the rest obtained from reference TRBV5-6 and TRBJ1-2, is as follows: DAGVTQSPTHLIKTRGQQVTLRCSPKSGHDTVSWYQQALGQGPQFIFQYYEEEERQRGNFPDRFSGHQFPNYSSELNVNALLLGDSALYLCASSWDRVLGYTFGSGTRLTVV.

V is TRBV27 and J is TRBJ2-5, with D unresolved. The CDR3 has 14 amino acids. The germline V and J ends were trimmed by 8 bases and 1 base, with 14 bases remaining between them. The germline V gene encodes CDR1 MNHEY and CDR2 SMNVEV (reference sequence). The CDR3 reads CASGERLPQETQYF. The CDR3 DNA reads as TGTGCCAGCGGTGAGAGGCTGCCCCAAGAGACCCAGTACTTC.

This clone was seen only a few times. The chain recombines TRBV2 with TRBJ1-3, with D uncertain. V was pared by 1 base and J by 0 bases, with 4 bases between. The CDR3 is 14 residues long. Per germline, CDR1 SNHLY and CDR2 FYNNEI. This CDR3 is CASSEDPSGNTIYF. CDR3 DNA sequence: TGTGCCAGCAGTGAAGACCCCTCTGGAAACACCATATATTTT. Together with reference TRBV2 and TRBJ1-3, the CDR3 gives the full variable domain: EPEVTQTPSHQVTQMGQEVILRCVPISNHLYFYWYRQILGQKVEFLVSFYNNEISEKSEIFDDQFSVERPDGSNFTLKIRSTKLEDSAMYFCASSEDPSGNTIYFGEGSWLTVV.

The rearrangement uses TRBV12-5 and TRBJ1-2; 9 bases match TRBD1. The germline V gene has CDR1 LGHNT and CDR2 FRNRAP. The CDR3 is 16 residues long. V shed 6 bases, J shed 2 bases, and the junction held 10 bases outside the gene matches. CDR3 region: CASGPTGGAGNYGYTF. The DNA for the CDR3 is TGTGCTAGTGGGCCCACAGGGGGCGCCGGCAACTATGGCTACACCTTC.

V and J are TRBV7-9 and TRBJ2-3; TRBD2 matches at 11 bases. This CDR3 contains 15 residues. Germline V gene sequence: CDR1 SEHNR, CDR2 FQNEAQ (reference sequence). V shed 1 base, J shed 6 bases, and the junction held 3 bases outside the gene matches. CDR3 nucleotides: TGTGCCAGCAGCTTAGTAACTAGCGGGGGTGATACGCAGTATTTT. It is translated as CASSLVTSGGDTQYF.

This clone was seen only once. The chain is built from TRBV15 and TRBJ1-1, with TRBD1 as a possible D gene (6 bases). Germline V lookup: CDR1 LNHNV, CDR2 YYDKDF (reference sequence). The CDR3 length is 14 residues. V gave up 3 bases and J gave up 3 bases, with 11 bases separating them. The CDR3 loop is CATSRRGVDTEAFF. The DNA for the CDR3 is TGTGCCACCAGCAGGAGGGGGGTGGACACTGAAGCTTTCTTT.

To note about this clone: The same CDR3 is also encoded by other DNA sequences in this sample. The chain is built from TRBV4-1 and TRBJ2-7, with D unresolved. V lost 1 base and J 3 bases, leaving 7 bases between the germline ends. From germline, CDR1 is MGHRA and CDR2 YSYEKL. CDR3 length: 13 residues. The CDR3 region is CASSQGSSYEQYF. The CDR3, as DNA: TGCGCCAGCAGCCAAGGATCAAGCTACGAGCAGTACTTC.

The gene calls are TRBV29-1 and TRBJ1-2; D is possibly TRBD1 (5 bases). Trimming took off 4 bases at V and 13 bases at J, with 16 bases between the two ends. The CDR3 is 11 residues long. Germline assignment: CDR1 SQVTM and CDR2 ANQGSEA. CDR3 sequence reads: CSVGDPRYPTF. CDR3 nucleotides: TGCAGCGTTGGGGACCCCCGTTACCCCACCTTC. Looking up the rest from reference TRBV29-1 and TRBJ1-2 gives the full variable domain: SAVISQKPSRDICQRGTSLTIQCQVDSQVTMMFWYRQQPGQSLTLIATANQGSEATYESGFVIDKFPISRPNLTFSTLTVSNMSPEDSSIYLCSVGDPRYPTFGSGTRLTVV.

The rearrangement uses TRBV4-3 and TRBJ2-3; possibly TRBD2 for D (7 bases). V was cut by 0 bases and J by 2 bases, with 15 bases left in between. There are 17 residues in the CDR3. Germline CDR1 is LGHNA and CDR2 is YSLEER. CDR3 loop: CASSQDWRGPSTDTQYF. The CDR3 DNA sequence: TGCGCCAGCAGCCAAGATTGGCGGGGGCCCTCCACAGATACGCAGTATTTT.